These 20 T cell receptor beta chains came from one sample sequenced in a study of identical twins. In TCRdb, the 5' RACE reads were re-called with MiXCR into one record per CDR3 protein. The data contain 1.5 million to 2 million distinct CDR3 sequences, about 31% of them singletons. Sequences were obtained from cord blood. The receptors here all came from a newborn girl in good health.

The chain recombines TRBV4-2 with TRBJ2-1; D remains unclear. The better agreement between TRBJ2-7 and the DNA end casts doubt on the J call. The CDR3 runs 16 residues. In germline, CDR1 is LGHNA, CDR2 YNFKEQ. The CDR3 loop is CASSQEPMSSYNEQYF. The CDR3 DNA sequence: TGTGCCAGCAGCCAAGAACCGATGAGCTCCTACAATGAGCAGTACTTC.

This clonotype was seen only a few times. The chain is built from TRBV10-3 and TRBJ1-5; no clear D. The CDR3 has 14 residues. Germline loops: CDR1 ENHRY, CDR2 SYGVKD. V was shortened by 2 bases and J by 7 bases, with 12 bases between the two germline ends. The DNA of the CDR3 is TGTGCCATCAGTGAGGGTAAGGGTTTCCAGCCCCAGCATTTT. Its protein product is CAISEGKGFQPQHF.

Here the CDR3 reads CASSFTKNQPQHF. The CDR3 DNA is TGTGCCAGCAGCTTTACTAAGAATCAGCCCCAGCATTTT. The rearrangement links TRBV7-2 to TRBJ1-5; D is undetermined. The germline CDR1 and CDR2 sequences are SGHTA and FQGNSA. The CDR3 extends over 13 amino acids. Trimming pared 3 bases from V and 4 bases from J, leaving 7 bases between.

In this sample, this clonotype turned up many times. The chain is built from TRBV25-1 and TRBJ1-2; no clear D. V dropped 5 bases and J dropped 2 bases, with 12 bases sitting between them. The length of the CDR3 is 14 residues. CDR1 and CDR2 (germline): MGHDK, SYGVNS. The CDR3: CASSSRAGNYGYTF. CDR3 bases: TGTGCCAGCAGTAGCCGTGCAGGAAACTATGGCTACACCTTC.

This sequence joins TRBV29-1 and TRBJ2-1; perhaps D is TRBD1 or TRBD2 (5 bases each). With the DNA end fitting TRBJ2-7 better, the J assignment may be wrong. Germline V gives CDR1 SQVTM, CDR2 ANQGSEA. CDR3 length equals 12 residues. The CDR3 DNA reads TGCAGCGTTGAGGGACGATACAATGAGCAGTACTTC. Translated: CSVEGRYNEQYF.

This clonotype was picked up a small number of times. V and J are TRBV4-1 and TRBJ2-1; D remains unclear. Trimming took 1 base from V and 6 from J, leaving 13 bases between them. The CDR3 spans 15 residues. Germline CDR1 reads MGHRA; CDR2 reads YSYEKL. The CDR3 nucleotides read TGCGCCAGCAGCCAAGGGACCAGCCGAGGCAATGAGCAGTTCTTC. Translated, it gives CASSQGTSRGNEQFF.

This clonotype turned up a few times. The chain has TRBV27 and TRBJ2-1, with 9 bases matching TRBD2. The germline V gene has CDR1 MNHEY and CDR2 SMNVEV (reference sequence). Losses at the gene ends were 8 bases for V and 2 bases for J; bases not matched to a gene: 1. The CDR3 runs 13 residues. The CDR3 nucleotides read TGTGCCAGCCGGACTAGCGCCTACAATGAGCAGTTCTTC. Translated: CASRTSAYNEQFF.

This clonotype was detected many times. The V gene is TRBV4-2, the J gene TRBJ2-7; D remains unclear. Germline V gene data show CDR1 as LGHNA and CDR2 as YNFKEQ. V lost 0 bases and J lost 5, with 2 bases in between. CDR3 length equals 11 residues. CDR3 region: CASSQDDEQYF. CDR3 coding DNA: TGTGCCAGCAGCCAAGATGACGAGCAGTACTTC.

This chain links TRBV4-1 with TRBJ1-5; 9 bases line up with TRBD1. The V gene's germline CDR1 is MGHRA and CDR2 YSYEKL. The V segment lost 0 bases and the J segment 7 bases; nucleotides outside the gene matches: 7. This CDR3 is 16 amino acids long. CDR3 DNA: TGCGCCAGCAGCCAAGAGGAACAGGGGGCGAACCAGCCCCAGCATTTT. Its protein is CASSQEEQGANQPQHF.

This rearrangement joins TRBV18 to TRBJ2-1; 10 nucleotides agree with TRBD1. After removal of 3 bases from V and 5 bases from J, the junction contained 10 bases not matched to a gene. Germline V lookup: CDR1 KGHSH, CDR2 LQKENI. This CDR3 is 17 amino acids long. The CDR3 reads CASSPPDRGGLNNEQFF. CDR3 coding DNA: TGTGCCAGCTCACCTCCGGACAGGGGGGGCTTAAACAATGAGCAGTTCTTC.

The chain couples TRBV20-1 to TRBJ1-2, with D possibly matching TRBD1 (6 bases). From germline, CDR1 is DFQATT and CDR2 SNEGSKA (reference sequence). Trimming took off 0 bases at V and 3 bases at J, with 8 bases between the two ends. The CDR3 has 13 residues. CDR3 protein: CSARDRQDYGYTF. DNA of the CDR3: TGCAGTGCTAGAGATCGACAGGACTATGGCTACACCTTC.

The CDR3 sequence: CASSQASQNTEAFF. The CDR3 nucleotides read TGTGCCAGCAGCCAAGCCTCACAGAACACTGAAGCTTTCTTT. The chain combines TRBV4-2 with TRBJ1-1, with D unclear. The germline V and J ends were trimmed by 1 base and 1 base, with 7 bases remaining between them. Germline V gene lookup returns CDR1 LGHNA and CDR2 YNFKEQ. This CDR3 region has 14 residues.

The chain uses TRBV20-1 and TRBJ2-3; the D is unclear. This CDR3 is 10 amino acids long. The V and J ends lost 3 bases and 7 bases respectively, with 5 bases between them. Germline CDR1 is DFQATT and CDR2 is SNEGSKA (reference sequence). The CDR3 DNA sequence: TGCAGTGCTAGGCTCCATACGCAGTATTTT. It yields the protein CSARLHTQYF.

This chain uses TRBV6-6 with TRBJ1-6; D is unclear. Between the trimmed V and J ends, which lost 5 bases and 2 bases, there was a span of 13 bases. This CDR3 comprises 16 residues. CDR1 is MNHNY, CDR2 SVGAGI, per germline (reference sequence). CDR3 in DNA: TGTGCCAGCAGTCCTGGCTTTAGCACCTATAATTCACCCCTCCACTTT. This sequence encodes CASSPGFSTYNSPLHF.

This clonotype was picked up many times. V and J are TRBV7-2 and TRBJ1-6; maybe TRBD1 (5 bases). Germline CDR1 SGHTA, CDR2 FQGNSA. Trimming cost V 5 bases and J 6 bases, with 14 bases left between them. The CDR3 loop spans 15 amino acids. CDR3 in DNA: TGTGCCAGCAGCCGAGACGGGACCACTAATTCACCCCTCCACTTT. Translation: CASSRDGTTNSPLHF.

The rearrangement joins TRBV3-1 to TRBJ1-1, with D unclear. CDR1 and CDR2 from the germline V gene are LGHDT and YNNKEL (reference sequence). V lost 0 bases and J lost 5, with 7 bases in between. The CDR3 length is 13 residues. The DNA of the CDR3 is TGTGCCAGCAGCCAAGATCAACTGACTGAAGCTTTCTTT. This gives the protein CASSQDQLTEAFF.

The chain recombines TRBV11-2 with TRBJ2-1, with D tentatively TRBD2 (5 bases). The length of the CDR3 is 14 residues. V shed 2 bases and J shed 5 bases, with 10 bases lying between them. Germline CDR1 SGHAT, CDR2 FQNNGV. The DNA for the CDR3 is TGTGCCAGCAGCTTACCTAGCCTCAACAATGAGCAGTTCTTC. Its translation is CASSLPSLNNEQFF.

The chain combines TRBV6-5 with TRBJ2-3, with D perhaps TRBD2 (6 bases). V dropped 2 bases and J dropped 2 bases, with 14 bases sitting between them. Per the germline V gene, CDR1 is MNHEY and CDR2 is SVGAGI. This CDR3 has 16 residues. CDR3 sequence reads: CASSYPPLAPTDTQYF. As DNA, the CDR3 is TGTGCCAGCAGTTACCCCCCACTAGCTCCCACAGATACGCAGTATTTT.

This rearrangement joins TRBV12-3 or TRBV12-4 to TRBJ1-2, with D possibly matching TRBD1 (6 bases). CDR3 size: 14 residues. V was clipped by 5 bases and J by 4 bases, with 14 bases between them. The DNA of the CDR3 is TGTGCCAGCAGTACACAGGGACACACCTATGGCTACACCTTC. It translates to CASSTQGHTYGYTF.

This clonotype came up many times. This chain links TRBV20-1 with TRBJ2-3, with D hard to call. This CDR3 comprises 11 residues. The V gene's germline CDR1 is DFQATT and CDR2 SNEGSKA (reference sequence). Trimming shortened V by 3 bases and J by 1 base, and 2 bases separated the two germline ends. DNA for the CDR3: TGCAGTGCTAGGGGCACAGATACGCAGTATTTT. Translation gives CSARGTDTQYF.